Listed below are T cell receptor beta chains from one sample, sequenced in a study of shared clonotypes between healthy human individuals. Sequencing was performed with immunoSEQ multiplex PCR; in TCRdb, only in-frame clones are kept and a portion is missing. The sample records roughly 2.4 million clones, nearly 97% being singletons. Sequencing input: naive CD4+ T cells sorted from blood. These receptors originate from a man between 18 and 29 years old in good health. The CDR3 runs from the conserved cysteine through the conserved F or W. The order of the fields is V gene, D gene, clone size, J gene, CDR3 DNA, CDR3 protein. A D gene is named only where the DNA matches it firmly. Rows give clone size only sometimes, using once, few, many, or a class for an expanded clone.

v_gene: TRBV6-1; d_gene: .; abundance: .; j_gene: TRBJ2-1; CDR3nt: TGTGCCAGCAGTGGCCCTTACAATGAGCAGTTCTTC; CDR3aa: CASSGPYNEQFF
v_gene: TRBV7-9; d_gene: TRBD2; abundance: .; j_gene: TRBJ2-3; CDR3nt: TGTGCCAGCAGTTGGCCCCTAGCGGTAGTCAGCACAGATACGCAGTATTTT; CDR3aa: CASSWPLAVVSTDTQYF
v_gene: TRBV27; d_gene: .; abundance: .; j_gene: TRBJ1-6; CDR3nt: TGTGCCAGCAAACCAGACAGGCATAATTCACCCCTCCACTTT; CDR3aa: CASKPDRHNSPLHF
v_gene: TRBV23-1; d_gene: .; abundance: .; j_gene: TRBJ2-7; CDR3nt: TGCGCCAGCAGTCAATCGAAGGGGTCCGTCTTTGGGCAGTACTTC; CDR3aa: CASSQSKGSVFGQYF
v_gene: TRBV4-1; d_gene: .; abundance: .; j_gene: TRBJ1-4; CDR3nt: TGCGCCAGCAGCCAACCTGGGGGCACTAATGAAAAACTGTTTTTT; CDR3aa: CASSQPGGTNEKLFF
v_gene: TRBV11-2; d_gene: TRBD1; abundance: .; j_gene: TRBJ2-7; CDR3nt: TGTGCCAGCAGCCGCCCCGGGGGACAGGCGGCCTACGAGCAGTACTTC; CDR3aa: CASSRPGGQAAYEQYF
v_gene: TRBV29-1; d_gene: .; abundance: .; j_gene: TRBJ2-7; CDR3nt: TGCAGCGTGGAAAGGGGGGCAGGCGAGCAGTACTTC; CDR3aa: CSVERGAGEQYF
v_gene: TRBV6-5; d_gene: .; abundance: .; j_gene: TRBJ2-7; CDR3nt: TGTGCCAGCAGACTAGGGGGGCGCCCGACCTACGAGCAGTACTTC; CDR3aa: CASRLGGRPTYEQYF
v_gene: TRBV7-6; d_gene: .; abundance: .; j_gene: TRBJ1-2; CDR3nt: TGTGCCAGCAGCCAAACCGGAGACTATGGCTACACCTTC; CDR3aa: CASSQTGDYGYTF
v_gene: TRBV5-4; d_gene: .; abundance: .; j_gene: TRBJ1-3; CDR3nt: TGTGCCAGCAGCTTGGACGGAAGCTCTGGAAACACCATATATTTT; CDR3aa: CASSLDGSSGNTIYF
v_gene: TRBV5-4; d_gene: .; abundance: .; j_gene: TRBJ2-1; CDR3nt: TGTGCCAGCAGCCTCACCGGGACTTACAATGAGCAGTTCTTC; CDR3aa: CASSLTGTYNEQFF
v_gene: TRBV5-8; d_gene: .; abundance: .; j_gene: TRBJ2-7; CDR3nt: TGTGCCAGCATCATCCCTCTCAGCCGGGGGCGGCAGTACTTC; CDR3aa: CASIIPLSRGRQYF
v_gene: TRBV18; d_gene: .; abundance: .; j_gene: TRBJ2-7; CDR3nt: TGTGCCAGCTCACCGGGCAGAGACTACGAGCAGTACTTC; CDR3aa: CASSPGRDYEQYF
v_gene: TRBV19; d_gene: .; abundance: once; j_gene: TRBJ2-7; CDR3nt: TGTGCCAGTACTCAACGAGGGGACTCCTCCTACGAGCAGTACTTC; CDR3aa: CASTQRGDSSYEQYF
v_gene: TRBV6-5; d_gene: .; abundance: .; j_gene: TRBJ1-1; CDR3nt: TGTGCCAGCAGTTACTCGATACAGCTAAAAGTTGAAGCTTTCTTT; CDR3aa: CASSYSIQLKVEAFF
v_gene: TRBV19; d_gene: .; abundance: .; j_gene: TRBJ2-7; CDR3nt: TGTGCCAGTAGCCGTGGGGCATCCTACGAGCAGTACTTC; CDR3aa: CASSRGASYEQYF
v_gene: TRBV7-2; d_gene: TRBD2; abundance: .; j_gene: TRBJ2-1; CDR3nt: TGTGCCAGCAGCCCAAGGACTAGCGGGAGGAATGAGCAGTTCTTC; CDR3aa: CASSPRTSGRNEQFF
v_gene: TRBV12-5; d_gene: .; abundance: few; j_gene: TRBJ2-1; CDR3nt: TGTGCTAGTGGTCCCCTTGGAGCGGGTGTCTACAATGAGCAGTTCTTC; CDR3aa: CASGPLGAGVYNEQFF
v_gene: TRBV2; d_gene: .; abundance: .; j_gene: TRBJ2-2; CDR3nt: TGTGCCAGCAGGGGGACGGTGAACACCGGGGAGCTGTTTTTT; CDR3aa: CASRGTVNTGELFF
v_gene: TRBV6-6; d_gene: .; abundance: .; j_gene: TRBJ2-5; CDR3nt: TGTGCCAGCAGCGGCCCTCAAGAGACCCAGTACTTC; CDR3aa: CASSGPQETQYF
v_gene: TRBV5-4; d_gene: .; abundance: .; j_gene: TRBJ2-1; CDR3nt: TGTGCCAGCAGCTTACCACTCCACAATGAGCAGTTCTTC; CDR3aa: CASSLPLHNEQFF
v_gene: TRBV5-6; d_gene: .; abundance: few; j_gene: TRBJ2-2; CDR3nt: TGTGCCAGCACCTCCACCGGGGAGCTGTTTTTT; CDR3aa: CASTSTGELFF
v_gene: TRBV2; d_gene: .; abundance: .; j_gene: TRBJ2-4; CDR3nt: TGTGCCAGCACTCTGGACAGTTACCTAGCCAAAAACATTCAGTACTTC; CDR3aa: CASTLDSYLAKNIQYF
v_gene: TRBV30; d_gene: TRBD1; abundance: .; j_gene: TRBJ1-1; CDR3nt: TGTGCCTGGAGTACCGGGACAGGGGGAAGGATAATGAACACTGAAGCTTTCTTT; CDR3aa: CAWSTGTGGRIMNTEAFF
v_gene: TRBV5-6; d_gene: TRBD2; abundance: .; j_gene: TRBJ2-7; CDR3nt: TGTGCCAGCAGCTTGGTTGAGCGCGGGGGAGCCTACGAGCAGTACTTC; CDR3aa: CASSLVERGGAYEQYF
v_gene: TRBV15; d_gene: TRBD2; abundance: .; j_gene: TRBJ2-1; CDR3nt: TGTGCCACCAGCACGGGACTAGCGGGAGTTAATGAGCAGTTCTTC; CDR3aa: CATSTGLAGVNEQFF
v_gene: TRBV19; d_gene: .; abundance: .; j_gene: TRBJ1-2; CDR3nt: TGTGCCAGTAGGAAATCTACAGGTGGAATTGGTGGCTACACCTTC; CDR3aa: CASRKSTGGIGGYTF
v_gene: TRBV20-1; d_gene: .; abundance: .; j_gene: TRBJ1-2; CDR3nt: TGCAGTGCTAGAGGGCCATATGGCTACACCTTC; CDR3aa: CSARGPYGYTF